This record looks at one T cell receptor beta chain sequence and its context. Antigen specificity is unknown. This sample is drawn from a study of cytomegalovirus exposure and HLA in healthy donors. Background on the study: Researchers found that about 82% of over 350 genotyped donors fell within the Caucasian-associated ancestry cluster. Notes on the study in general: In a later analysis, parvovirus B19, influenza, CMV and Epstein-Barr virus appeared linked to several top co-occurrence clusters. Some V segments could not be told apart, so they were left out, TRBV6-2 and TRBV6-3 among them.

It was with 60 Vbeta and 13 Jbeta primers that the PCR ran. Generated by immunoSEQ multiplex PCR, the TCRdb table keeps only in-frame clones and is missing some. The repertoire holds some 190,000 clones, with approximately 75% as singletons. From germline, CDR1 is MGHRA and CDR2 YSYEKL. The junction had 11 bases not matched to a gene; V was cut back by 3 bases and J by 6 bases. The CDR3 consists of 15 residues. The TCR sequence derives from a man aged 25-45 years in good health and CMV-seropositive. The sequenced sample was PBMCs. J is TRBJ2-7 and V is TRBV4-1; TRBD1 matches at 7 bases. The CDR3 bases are TGCGCCAGCAGCCAGCCGCTCAGGGGGTCGCTCGAGCAGTACTTC. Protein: CASSQPLRGSLEQYF.